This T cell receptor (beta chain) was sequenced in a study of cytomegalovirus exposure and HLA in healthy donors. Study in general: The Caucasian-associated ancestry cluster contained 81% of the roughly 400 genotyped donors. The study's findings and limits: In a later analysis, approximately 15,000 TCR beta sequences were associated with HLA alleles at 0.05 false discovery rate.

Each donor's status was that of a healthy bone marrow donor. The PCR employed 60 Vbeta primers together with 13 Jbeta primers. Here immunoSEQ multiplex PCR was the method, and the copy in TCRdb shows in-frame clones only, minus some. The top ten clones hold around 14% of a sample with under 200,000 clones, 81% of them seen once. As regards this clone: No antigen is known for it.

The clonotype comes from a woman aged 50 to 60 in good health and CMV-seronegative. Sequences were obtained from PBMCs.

The CDR3 bases are TGCGCCAGCAGCCCTGGTTTTGCGCGTTTATACTACAATGAGCAGTTCTTC. As protein: CASSPGFARLYYNEQFF. The J gene is TRBJ2-1, the V gene TRBV5-1; D gene unclear. This CDR3 is built from 17 residues. Trimming shortened V by 4 bases and J by 3 bases, and 20 bases separated the two germline ends. Germline V gene lookup returns CDR1 SGHRS and CDR2 YFSETQ.